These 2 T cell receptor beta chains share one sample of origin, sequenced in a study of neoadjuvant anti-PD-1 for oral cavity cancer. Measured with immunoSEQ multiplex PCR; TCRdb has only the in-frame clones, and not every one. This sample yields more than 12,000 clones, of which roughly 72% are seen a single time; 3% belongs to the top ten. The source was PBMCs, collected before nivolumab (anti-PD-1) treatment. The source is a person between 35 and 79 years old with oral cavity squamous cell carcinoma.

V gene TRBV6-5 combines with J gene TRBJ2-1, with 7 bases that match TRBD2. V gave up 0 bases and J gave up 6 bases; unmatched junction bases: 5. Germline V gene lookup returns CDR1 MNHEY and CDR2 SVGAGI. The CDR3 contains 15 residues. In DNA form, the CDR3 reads TGTGCCAGCAGTTACTCGACGGGACTACTCAATGAGCAGTTCTTC. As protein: CASSYSTGLLNEQFF.

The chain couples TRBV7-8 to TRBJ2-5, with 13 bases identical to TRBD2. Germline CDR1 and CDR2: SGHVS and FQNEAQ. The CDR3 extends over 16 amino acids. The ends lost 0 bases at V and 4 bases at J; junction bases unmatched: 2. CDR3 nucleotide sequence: TGTGCCAGCAGCTTAGCCCGACTAGCGGGGGGAGAGACCCAGTACTTC. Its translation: CASSLARLAGGETQYF.